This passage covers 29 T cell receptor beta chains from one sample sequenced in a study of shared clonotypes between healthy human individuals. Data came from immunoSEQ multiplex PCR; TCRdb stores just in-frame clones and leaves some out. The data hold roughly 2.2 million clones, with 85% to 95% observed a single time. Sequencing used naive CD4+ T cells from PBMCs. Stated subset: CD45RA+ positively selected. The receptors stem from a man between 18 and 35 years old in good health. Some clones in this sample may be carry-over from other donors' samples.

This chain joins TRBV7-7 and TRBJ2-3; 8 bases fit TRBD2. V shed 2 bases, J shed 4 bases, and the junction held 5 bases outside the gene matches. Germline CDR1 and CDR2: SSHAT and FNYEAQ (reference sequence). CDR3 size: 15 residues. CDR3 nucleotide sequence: TGTGCCAGCAGCTTAACCGGGAGGGCCGCAGATACGCAGTATTTT. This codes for CASSLTGRAADTQYF.

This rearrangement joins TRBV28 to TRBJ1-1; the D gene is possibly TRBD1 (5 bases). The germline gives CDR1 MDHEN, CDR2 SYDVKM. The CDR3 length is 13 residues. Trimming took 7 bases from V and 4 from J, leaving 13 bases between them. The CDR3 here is CASNLDRSTEAFF. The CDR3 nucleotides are TGTGCCAGCAACCTAGACAGATCCACTGAAGCTTTCTTT.

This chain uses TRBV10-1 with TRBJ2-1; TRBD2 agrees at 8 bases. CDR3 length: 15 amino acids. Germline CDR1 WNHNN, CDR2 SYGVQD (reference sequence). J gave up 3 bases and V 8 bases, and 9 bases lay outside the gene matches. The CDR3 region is CASAPPGGGYNEQFF. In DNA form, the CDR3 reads TGCGCCAGCGCCCCACCGGGAGGGGGCTACAATGAGCAGTTCTTC.

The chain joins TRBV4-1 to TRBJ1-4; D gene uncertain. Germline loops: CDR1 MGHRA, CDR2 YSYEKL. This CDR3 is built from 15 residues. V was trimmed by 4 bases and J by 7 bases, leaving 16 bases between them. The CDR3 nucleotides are TGCGCCAGCAGCCCCCTAAGGGTACTCTCTGAAAAACTGTTTTTT. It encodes CASSPLRVLSEKLFF.

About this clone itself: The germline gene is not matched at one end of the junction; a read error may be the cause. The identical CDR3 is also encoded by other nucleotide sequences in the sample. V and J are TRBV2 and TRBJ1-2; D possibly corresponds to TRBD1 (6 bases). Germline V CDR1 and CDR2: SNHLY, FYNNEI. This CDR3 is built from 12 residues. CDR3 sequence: CASRDSQSTKIF. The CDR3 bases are TGTGCCAGCAGGGACAGCCAGTCGACAAAGATCTTC.

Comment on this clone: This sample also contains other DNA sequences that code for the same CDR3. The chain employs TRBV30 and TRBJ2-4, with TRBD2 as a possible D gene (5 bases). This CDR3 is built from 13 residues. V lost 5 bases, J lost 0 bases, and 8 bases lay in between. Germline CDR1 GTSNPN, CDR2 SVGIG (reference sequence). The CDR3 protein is CAWSGLAKNIQYF. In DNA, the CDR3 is TGTGCCTGGTCGGGGTTAGCCAAAAACATTCAGTACTTC.

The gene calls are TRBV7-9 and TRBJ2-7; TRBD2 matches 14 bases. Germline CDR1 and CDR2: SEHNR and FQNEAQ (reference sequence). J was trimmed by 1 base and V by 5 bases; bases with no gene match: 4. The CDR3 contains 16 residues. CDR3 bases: TGTGCCAGCAGCCCCGGGACTAGCGGGAGATCCTACGAGCAGTACTTC. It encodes CASSPGTSGRSYEQYF.

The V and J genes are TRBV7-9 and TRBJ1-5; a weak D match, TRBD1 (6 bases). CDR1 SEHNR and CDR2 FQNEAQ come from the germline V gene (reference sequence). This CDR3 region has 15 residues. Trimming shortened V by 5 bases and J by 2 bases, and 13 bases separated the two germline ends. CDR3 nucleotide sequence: TGTGCCAGCAGCCCGAGGGGGGAAGGCAATCAGCCCCAGCATTTT. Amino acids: CASSPRGEGNQPQHF.

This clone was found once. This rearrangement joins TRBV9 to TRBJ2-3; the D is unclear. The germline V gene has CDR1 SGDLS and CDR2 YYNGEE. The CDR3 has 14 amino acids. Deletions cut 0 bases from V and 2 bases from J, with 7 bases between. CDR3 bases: TGTGCCAGCAGCGTAGCTGTGAACACAGATACGCAGTATTTT. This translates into CASSVAVNTDTQYF.

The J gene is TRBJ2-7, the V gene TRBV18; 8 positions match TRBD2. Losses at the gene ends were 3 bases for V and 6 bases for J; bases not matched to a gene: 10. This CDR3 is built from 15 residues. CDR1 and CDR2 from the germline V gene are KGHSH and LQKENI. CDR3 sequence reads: CASSPPQLAASEQYF. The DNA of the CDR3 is TGTGCCAGCTCACCTCCCCAACTAGCGGCGTCCGAGCAGTACTTC.

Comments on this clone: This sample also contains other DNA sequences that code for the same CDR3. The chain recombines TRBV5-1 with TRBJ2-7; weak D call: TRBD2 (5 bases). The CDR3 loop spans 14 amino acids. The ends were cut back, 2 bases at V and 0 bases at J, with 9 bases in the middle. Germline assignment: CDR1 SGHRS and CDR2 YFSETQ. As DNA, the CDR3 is TGCGCCAGCAGCTTTGAAGGACTCTCCTACGAGCAGTACTTC. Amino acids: CASSFEGLSYEQYF. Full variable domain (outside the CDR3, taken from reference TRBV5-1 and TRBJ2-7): KAGVTQTPRYLIKTRGQQVTLSCSPISGHRSVSWYQQTPGQGLQFLFEYFSETQRNKGNFPGRFSGRQFSNSRSEMNVSTLELGDSALYLCASSFEGLSYEQYFGPGTRLTVT.

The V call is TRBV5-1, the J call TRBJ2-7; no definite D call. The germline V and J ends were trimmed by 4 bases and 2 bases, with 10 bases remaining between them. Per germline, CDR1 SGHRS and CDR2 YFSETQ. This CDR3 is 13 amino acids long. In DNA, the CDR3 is TGCGCCAGCAGCCCGACATTAGCCTACGAGCAGTACTTC. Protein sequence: CASSPTLAYEQYF.

The CDR3 sequence is CASSGGVGRYNEQFF. DNA of the CDR3: TGTGCCAGCAGCGGCGGGGTTGGAAGGTACAATGAGCAGTTCTTC. The chain joins TRBV9 to TRBJ2-1, with D possibly being TRBD2 (6 bases). This CDR3 has 15 residues. The germline V and J ends were trimmed by 3 bases and 4 bases, with 14 bases remaining between them. Germline CDR1 and CDR2: SGDLS and YYNGEE.

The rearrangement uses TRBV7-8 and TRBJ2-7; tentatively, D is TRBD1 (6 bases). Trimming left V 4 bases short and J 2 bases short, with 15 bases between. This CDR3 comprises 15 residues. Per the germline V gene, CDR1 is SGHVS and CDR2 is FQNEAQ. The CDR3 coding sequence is TGTGCCAGCAGCTCCCTCCGGGACACTACCTACGAGCAGTACTTC. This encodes CASSSLRDTTYEQYF.

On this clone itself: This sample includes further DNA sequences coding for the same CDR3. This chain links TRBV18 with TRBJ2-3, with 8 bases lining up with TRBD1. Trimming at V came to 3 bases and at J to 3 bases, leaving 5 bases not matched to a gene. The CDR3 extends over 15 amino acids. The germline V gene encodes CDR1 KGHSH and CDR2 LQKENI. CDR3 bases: TGTGCCAGCTCACCCGGACAGGGATGGACAGATACGCAGTATTTT. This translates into CASSPGQGWTDTQYF.

CDR3 in amino acids: CASSPGLATGELFF. DNA for the CDR3: TGTGCCAGCAGCCCCGGACTAGCGACCGGGGAGCTGTTTTTT. The genes are TRBV7-3 and TRBJ2-2; 9 bases line up with TRBD2. From germline, CDR1 is SGHTA and CDR2 FQGTGA. The CDR3 consists of 14 residues. V was pared by 5 bases and J by 5 bases, with 3 bases of the junction left unmatched.

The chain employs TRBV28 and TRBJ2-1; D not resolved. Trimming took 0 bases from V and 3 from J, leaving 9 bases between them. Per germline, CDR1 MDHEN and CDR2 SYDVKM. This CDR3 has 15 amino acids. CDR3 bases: TGTGCCAGCAGTTTATGGCCTAGAAACTACAATGAGCAGTTCTTC. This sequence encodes CASSLWPRNYNEQFF.

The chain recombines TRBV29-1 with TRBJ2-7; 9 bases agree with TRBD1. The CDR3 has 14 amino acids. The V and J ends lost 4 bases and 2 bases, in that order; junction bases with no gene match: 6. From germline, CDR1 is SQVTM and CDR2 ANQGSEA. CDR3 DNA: TGCAGCGTTGCGATAGGGACAGGGACCTACGAGCAGTACTTC. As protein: CSVAIGTGTYEQYF.

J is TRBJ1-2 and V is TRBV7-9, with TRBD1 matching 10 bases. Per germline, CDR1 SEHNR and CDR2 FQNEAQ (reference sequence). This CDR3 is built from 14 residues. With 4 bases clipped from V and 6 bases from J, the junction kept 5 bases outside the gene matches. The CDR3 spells CASSSRTGGHGYTF. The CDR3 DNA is TGTGCCAGCAGCTCTCGGACAGGGGGTCATGGCTACACCTTC.

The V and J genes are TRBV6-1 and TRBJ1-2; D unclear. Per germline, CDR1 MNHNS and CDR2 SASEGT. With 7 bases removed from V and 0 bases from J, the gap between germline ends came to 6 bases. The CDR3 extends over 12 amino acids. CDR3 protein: CASTVTNYGYTF. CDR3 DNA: TGTGCCAGCACGGTGACTAACTATGGCTACACCTTC.

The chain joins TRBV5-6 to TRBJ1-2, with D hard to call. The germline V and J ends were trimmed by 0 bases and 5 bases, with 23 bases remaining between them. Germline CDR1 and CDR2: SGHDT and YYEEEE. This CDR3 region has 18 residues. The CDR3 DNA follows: TGTGCCAGCAGCTTGGGAGGGCAGGCAGGTGTGTCGGCTTATGGCTACACCTTC. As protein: CASSLGGQAGVSAYGYTF.

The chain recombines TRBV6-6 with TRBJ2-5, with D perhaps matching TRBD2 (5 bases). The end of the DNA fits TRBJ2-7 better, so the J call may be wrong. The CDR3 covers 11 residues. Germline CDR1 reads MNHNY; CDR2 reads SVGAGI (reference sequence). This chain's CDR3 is CASTGGYEQYF. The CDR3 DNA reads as TGTGCCAGCACCGGCGGGTACGAGCAGTACTTC.

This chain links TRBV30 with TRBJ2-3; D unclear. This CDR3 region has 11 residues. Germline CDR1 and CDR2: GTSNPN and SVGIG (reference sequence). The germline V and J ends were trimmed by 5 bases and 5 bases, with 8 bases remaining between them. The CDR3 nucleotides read TGTGCCTGGGCCGAGGAAGATACGCAGTATTTT. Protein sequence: CAWAEEDTQYF. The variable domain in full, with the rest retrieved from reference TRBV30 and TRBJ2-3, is SQTIHQWPATLVQPVGSPLSLECTVEGTSNPNLYWYRQAAGRGLQLLFYSVGIGQISSEVPQNLSASRPQDRQFILSSKKLLLSDSGFYLCAWAEEDTQYFGPGTRLTVL.

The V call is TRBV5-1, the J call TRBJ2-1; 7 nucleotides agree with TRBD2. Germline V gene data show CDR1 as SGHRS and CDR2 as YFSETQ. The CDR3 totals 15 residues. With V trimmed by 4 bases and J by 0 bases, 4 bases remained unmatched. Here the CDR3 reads CASSAGGGSYNEQFF. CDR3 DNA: TGCGCCAGCAGCGCGGGCGGGGGCTCCTACAATGAGCAGTTCTTC.

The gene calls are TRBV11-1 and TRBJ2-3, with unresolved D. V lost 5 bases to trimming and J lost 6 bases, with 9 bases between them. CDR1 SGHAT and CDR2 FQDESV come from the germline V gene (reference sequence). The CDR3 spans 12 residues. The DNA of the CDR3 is TGTGCCAGCAGCCCAGTCGGGGATACGCAGTATTTT. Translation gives CASSPVGDTQYF.

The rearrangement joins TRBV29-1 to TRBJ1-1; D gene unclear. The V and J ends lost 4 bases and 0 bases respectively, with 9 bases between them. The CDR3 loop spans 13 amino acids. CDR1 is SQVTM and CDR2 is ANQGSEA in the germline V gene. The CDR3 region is CSVVKLLNTEAFF. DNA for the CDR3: TGCAGCGTTGTTAAGTTACTGAACACTGAAGCTTTCTTT.

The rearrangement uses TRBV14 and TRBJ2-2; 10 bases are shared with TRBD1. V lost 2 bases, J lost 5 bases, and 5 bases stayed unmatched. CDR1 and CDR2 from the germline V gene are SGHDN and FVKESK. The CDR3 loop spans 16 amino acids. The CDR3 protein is CASSQIRDRGTGELFF. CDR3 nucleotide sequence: TGTGCCAGCAGCCAAATCCGGGACAGGGGAACCGGGGAGCTGTTTTTT.

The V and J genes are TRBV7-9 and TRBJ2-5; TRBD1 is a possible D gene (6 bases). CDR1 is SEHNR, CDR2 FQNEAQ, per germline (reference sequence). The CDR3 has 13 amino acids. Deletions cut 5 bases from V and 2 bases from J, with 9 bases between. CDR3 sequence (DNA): TGTGCCAGCAGCCTGGACAGACAAGAGACCCAGTACTTC. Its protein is CASSLDRQETQYF.

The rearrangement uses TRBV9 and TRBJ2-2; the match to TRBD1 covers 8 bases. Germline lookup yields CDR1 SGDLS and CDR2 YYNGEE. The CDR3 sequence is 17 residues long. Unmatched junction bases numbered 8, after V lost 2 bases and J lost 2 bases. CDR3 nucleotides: TGTGCCAGCAGCGTCGGACAGGGACTGGAAAACACCGGGGAGCTGTTTTTT. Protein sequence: CASSVGQGLENTGELFF. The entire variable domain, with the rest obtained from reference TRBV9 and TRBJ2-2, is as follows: DSGVTQTPKHLITATGQRVTLRCSPRSGDLSVYWYQQSLDQGLQFLIQYYNGEERAKGNILERFSAQQFPDLHSELNLSSLELGDSALYFCASSVGQGLENTGELFFGEGSRLTVL.